This entry lists 22 T cell receptor beta chains sequenced from one sample in a study of blood T cells in healthy people across ages. With a J-beta primer mix and a sample-barcoded 5' primer, a second PCR ran about 6 to 11 cycles. TCRdb reprocessed the 5' RACE reads via MiXCR and lists one record per CDR3 protein. Of around 1,600,000 distinct CDR3 sequences in the sample, 42% are singletons; the top ten hold under 5%. Specimen: blood. These receptors originate from a woman younger than 35 in good health.

This clonotype occurred once. Sequence at one end of the junction differs from germline and may be a read error. The gene calls are TRBV5-6 and TRBJ1-2, with TRBD1 matching over 9 bases. Germline V CDR1 and CDR2: SGHDT, YYEEEE. The CDR3 totals 15 residues. CDR3 residues: CANSRTGATNYGYTF. The CDR3 DNA follows: TGTGCCAACAGCAGGACAGGGGCGACTAACTATGGCTACACCTTC.

This clonotype showed up many times. This chain uses TRBV12-3 or TRBV12-4 with TRBJ1-2; D not resolved. Trimming took 5 bases from V and 2 from J, leaving 9 bases between them. This CDR3 is 13 amino acids long. The CDR3, as DNA: TGTGCCAGCAGTCTTGACAAAAACTATGGCTACACCTTC. Its protein is CASSLDKNYGYTF.

CDR3 DNA: TGCAGCCCCCGAAAGGCGGGAGGTTCCTACAATGAGCAGTTCTTC. It is translated as CSPRKAGGSYNEQFF. V gene TRBV29-1 combines with J gene TRBJ2-1, with 8 positions matching TRBD2. CDR1 SQVTM and CDR2 ANQGSEA come from the germline V gene. V was pared by 8 bases and J by 1 base, with 10 bases of the junction left unmatched. The CDR3 spans 15 residues.

In this sample, this clonotype turned up once. The germline gene is not matched at one end of the junction; a read error may be the cause. This rearrangement joins TRBV4-3 to TRBJ2-7; maybe TRBD2 (5 bases). CDR1 is LGHNA and CDR2 is YSLEER in the germline V gene. This CDR3 is 17 amino acids long. CDR3 loop: CAGSQDYYQRTSYEQYF. The CDR3 DNA reads TGCGCCGGCAGCCAAGATTACTACCAGCGGACCTCCTACGAGCAGTACTTC.

This clonotype showed up just a few times. This sequence joins TRBV4-1 and TRBJ1-2, with a weak D call TRBD1 (5 bases). V was clipped by 1 base and J by 1 base, with 7 bases between them. The germline CDR1 and CDR2 sequences are MGHRA and YSYEKL. The CDR3 spans 14 residues. CDR3: CASSQGGNNYGYTF. The CDR3 coding sequence is TGCGCCAGCAGCCAAGGGGGGAATAACTATGGCTACACCTTC.

The rearrangement joins TRBV6-5 to TRBJ1-2; D uncertain. Trimming took off 6 bases at V and 6 bases at J, with 14 bases between the two ends. Germline V gives CDR1 MNHEY, CDR2 SVGAGI. The CDR3 is 13 residues long. The CDR3 is CASSRTVTDGYTF. CDR3 bases: TGTGCCAGCAGCAGGACGGTTACCGATGGCTACACCTTC.

This clonotype has only a few counts. This rearrangement joins TRBV12-3 or TRBV12-4 to TRBJ1-1, with a tentative D call TRBD1 (5 bases). The CDR3 runs 15 residues. Trimming removed 5 bases at V and 1 base at J, with 14 bases between. The DNA for the CDR3 is TGTGCCAGCAGTAAAATAGGACAAGCGAACACTGAAGCTTTCTTT. Its protein is CASSKIGQANTEAFF.

CDR3 region: CASSLSTGGAFF. CDR3 sequence (DNA): TGTGCCAGCAGCTTATCGACAGGGGGGGCTTTCTTT. This chain connects TRBV7-6 to TRBJ1-1; 9 nucleotides match TRBD1. The CDR3 has 12 residues. Germline CDR1 and CDR2: SGHVS and FNYEAQ. With 2 bases clipped from V and 11 bases from J, the junction kept 3 bases outside the gene matches.

As concerns this clonotype: An end of the junction differs from the germline gene, which may be a read error. The V and J genes are TRBV5-1 and TRBJ1-2; 7 bases line up with TRBD1. Germline V lookup: CDR1 SGHRS, CDR2 YFSETQ. The CDR3 extends over 12 amino acids. The CDR3 DNA is TGCGCCGGCAGCCTACAGGGGTATGGCTACACCTTC. This sequence encodes CAGSLQGYGYTF.

Only a few counts were recorded for this clonotype. DNA of the CDR3: TGTGCCAGCCGTCGGGGAAACTACGAGCAGTACTTC. It is translated as CASRRGNYEQYF. V and J are TRBV6-2 or TRBV6-3 and TRBJ2-7; D may be TRBD2 (5 bases). Trimming pared 8 bases from V and 3 bases from J, leaving 11 bases between. Germline CDR1 reads MNHEY; CDR2 reads SVGEGT. CDR3 length: 12 residues.

The CDR3 DNA reads as TGCGCCAGCAGCTTTAACAGGGCAGATGAAAAACTGTTTTTT. Translating it yields CASSFNRADEKLFF. V usage is TRBV5-1 and J usage is TRBJ1-4; a possible D gene is TRBD1 (6 bases). Trimming shortened V by 2 bases and J by 6 bases, and 11 bases separated the two germline ends. Germline V gene sequence: CDR1 SGHRS, CDR2 YFSETQ. CDR3 length equals 14 residues.

The chain has TRBV20-1 and TRBJ2-5; D uncertain. V lost 2 bases and J lost 4, with 8 bases in between. The CDR3 sequence is 12 residues long. Germline CDR1 reads DFQATT; CDR2 reads SNEGSKA (reference sequence). CDR3 coding DNA: TGCAGTGCTAGACCCTCTCCAGAGACCCAGTACTTC. Translating gives CSARPSPETQYF.

The chain couples TRBV5-1 to TRBJ1-3; D is ambiguous. The CDR3 has 13 residues. V gave up 1 base and J gave up 4 bases, with 6 bases separating them. Germline CDR1 SGHRS, CDR2 YFSETQ. The CDR3 nucleotides are TGCGCCAGCAGCTTGCCGGCAGGAAACACCATATATTTT. It encodes CASSLPAGNTIYF.

The genes are TRBV11-2 and TRBJ2-1; 9 bases map to TRBD1. The CDR3 is 15 amino acids. CDR1 and CDR2 from the germline V gene are SGHAT and FQNNGV. V lost 3 bases to trimming and J lost 6 bases; unmatched junction nucleotides: 6. The CDR3 DNA is TGTGCCAGCAGCTTCCTAGGACAGGGGACCAATGAGCAGTTCTTC. Its protein is CASSFLGQGTNEQFF.

Details on this clonotype: Without the conserved terminal phenylalanine or tryptophan, this CDR3 likely stems from a read error. The rearrangement uses TRBV3-1 and TRBJ1-2, with D maybe TRBD1 (5 bases). V gave up 4 bases and J gave up 7 bases, with 10 bases separating them. The length of the CDR3 is 12 residues. Germline-derived CDR1 and CDR2 are LGHDT and YNNKEL (reference sequence). Written as DNA, the CDR3 is TGTGCCAGCAGCCTTCCGACAGCTGGCTACACCTAC. It translates to CASSLPTAGYTY.

This rearrangement joins TRBV7-9 to TRBJ1-2; 9 bases are a match to TRBD1. The germline V gene has CDR1 SEHNR and CDR2 FQNEAQ (reference sequence). The CDR3 is made up of 15 amino acids. V shed 2 bases and J 8 bases; nucleotides not matched to a gene: 9. CDR3 sequence (DNA): TGTGCCAGCAGCTTATCTTTCGGGACAGGGTTGGGCTACACCTTC. This encodes CASSLSFGTGLGYTF.

The chain uses TRBV28 and TRBJ2-5, with TRBD2 as a possible D gene (6 bases). Between the trimmed V and J ends, which lost 4 bases and 11 bases, there was a span of 17 bases. Germline-derived CDR1 and CDR2 are MDHEN and SYDVKM. The CDR3 contains 13 residues. The CDR3 bases are TGTGCCAGCAGTTCCTTAGGAGGGTGGGAGCAGTACTTC. This sequence encodes CASSSLGGWEQYF.

In regard to this clonotype: The junction departs from germline at one end; a sequencing error may be responsible. The rearrangement joins TRBV6-2 or TRBV6-3 to TRBJ2-7, with D tentatively TRBD2 (6 bases). Germline values: CDR1 MNHEY, CDR2 SVGEGT. The CDR3 runs to 13 residues. For the CDR3, the DNA is TGTGCCAGCAGTGACTCGGGACTTCGCGAGCAGTACTTC. Translation gives CASSDSGLREQYF.

As concerns this clonotype: The junction shows a germline mismatch at one end, possibly a read error. This chain uses TRBV2 with TRBJ2-5; D tentatively reads TRBD1 or TRBD2 (6 bases each). The CDR3 extends over 15 amino acids. Germline V gene data show CDR1 as SNHLY and CDR2 as FYNNEI. CDR3 bases: TGTCCCAGCAGTGATAGGTCTAAGGGGGGAGAGACCCAGTACTTC. This translates into CPSSDRSKGGETQYF.

This chain links TRBV25-1 with TRBJ2-7; 7 nucleotides match TRBD1. The length of the CDR3 is 17 residues. The germline CDR1 and CDR2 sequences are MGHDK and SYGVNS. After removal of 5 bases from V and 7 bases from J, the junction contained 20 bases not matched to a gene. DNA of the CDR3: TGTGCCAGCAGTACGATAAGGACAGGACTTACCTACAATGAGCAGTACTTC. It specifies CASSTIRTGLTYNEQYF.

The chain couples TRBV2 to TRBJ2-2, with D possibly TRBD1 on 6 matching bases. CDR1 is SNHLY and CDR2 is FYNNEI in the germline V gene. The CDR3 has 14 amino acids. Trimming took 8 bases from V and 1 from J, leaving 11 bases between them. In DNA form, the CDR3 reads TGTGCCAGCGCCTGGGGACAGAACACCGGGGAGCTGTTTTTT. Translated, it gives CASAWGQNTGELFF.

This clonotype was seen at least ten times. The genes are TRBV20-1 and TRBJ2-1, with TRBD2 matching over 10 bases. The V segment lost 0 bases and the J segment 2 bases; nucleotides outside the gene matches: 4. The CDR3 sequence is 16 residues long. Germline CDR1 DFQATT, CDR2 SNEGSKA (reference sequence). The CDR3 DNA reads as TGCAGTGCTAGAGATTATGGGACTAGCGCCTACAATGAGCAGTTCTTC. This codes for CSARDYGTSAYNEQFF.